These T cell receptor beta chains were read from a single sample in a study of T cells in Graves' hyperthyroidism and ophthalmopathy. TCRdb recomputed calls from the multiplex PCR reads with MiXCR, one row per CDR3 protein. The data contain 650,000 to 850,000 distinct CDR3 sequences, about 17% of them singletons. What was sequenced was blood. The receptors derive from a woman aged 45-65 years with Graves' hyperthyroidism that later progressed to Graves' ophthalmopathy. Both conserved end residues are part of each CDR3. Fields, in order: V gene, J gene, clone size, D gene, CDR3 DNA, CDR3 protein. The D gene is left open where the match is weak. Size values are once, few and many counts, or a class for expanded clones, and some rows have none.

>TRBV12-3/TRBV12-4|TRBJ1-4|many|NA
TGTGCCAGCATGAACGGACTGAGCCTTCGTGAAAAACTGTTTTTT
CASMNGLSLREKLFF
>TRBV2|TRBJ2-1|many|NA
TGTGCCAGCAGTGGGTTAACGGTTTCCTACAATGAGCAGTTCTTC
CASSGLTVSYNEQFF
>TRBV9|TRBJ2-7|NA|NA
TGTGCCAGCAGCGTAGACAGCTCGCCCAACTACGAGCAGTACTTC
CASSVDSSPNYEQYF
>TRBV7-6|TRBJ1-6|NA|NA
TGTGCCAGCAGCTTAGATGCAGGCAATTCACCCCTCCACTTT
CASSLDAGNSPLHF
>TRBV3-1|TRBJ2-5|NA|TRBD2
TGTGCCAGCAGCCAAACGGGGGGGCCAGAGACCCAGTACTTC
CASSQTGGPETQYF
>TRBV11-2|TRBJ1-6|many|NA
TGTGCCAGCAGCCGAGGGCAGACCTATAATTCACCCCTCCACTTT
CASSRGQTYNSPLHF
>TRBV5-1|TRBJ2-1|many|TRBD2
TGCGCCAGCGGACTAGCGGGGGGCAATGAGCAGTTCTTC
CASGLAGGNEQFF
>TRBV3-1|TRBJ2-7|many|NA
TGTGCCAGCAGCCAAGATTCCCGGCCCGAGCAGTACTTC
CASSQDSRPEQYF
>TRBV7-9|TRBJ1-5|NA|NA
TGTGCCAGCAGCTTAGCGGGGCAGGGTGACCAGCCCCAGCATTTT
CASSLAGQGDQPQHF
>TRBV2|TRBJ2-1|NA|NA
TGTGCCAGCAGTGAACGGGGAACCTACAATGAGCAGTTCTTC
CASSERGTYNEQFF
>TRBV11-2|TRBJ2-3|many|TRBD2
TGTGCCAGCAGGCCCAGGACTAGCGGGGGCACAGATACGCAGTATTTT
CASRPRTSGGTDTQYF
>TRBV5-6|TRBJ1-6|NA|TRBD1
TGTGCCAGCAAGGGTCGCAGGGGGCATTCACCCCTCCACTTT
CASKGRRGHSPLHF
>TRBV19|TRBJ1-2|NA|NA
TGTGCCAGTAGTACCGGGACGGGAACTAACTATGGCTACACCTTC
CASSTGTGTNYGYTF
>TRBV6-2/TRBV6-3|TRBJ2-5|NA|NA
TGTGCCAGCAGTTTGACAGTTCCAATTGAGACCCAGTACTTC
CASSLTVPIETQYF
>TRBV12-3/TRBV12-4|TRBJ2-3|many|NA
TGTGCCAGCAGCCCCACTGGGTCCAGGGCGGGGACAGATACGCAGTATTTT
CASSPTGSRAGTDTQYF
>TRBV6-1|TRBJ2-5|NA|NA
TGTGCCAGCAGTACCGCCTGGGCCCGACAGACCCAGTACTTC
CASSTAWARQTQYF
>TRBV7-9|TRBJ1-1|NA|NA
TGTGCCAGCACCCCGGCTATGGGGTTGGCTTTCTTT
CASTPAMGLAFF
>TRBV6-1|TRBJ2-1|few|TRBD1
TGTGCCAGGGCCAGGGGGCTTATCGGGGCCTACAATGAGCAGTTCTTC
CARARGLIGAYNEQFF
>TRBV3-1|TRBJ1-1|many|NA
TGTGCCAGCAGCCAAGAGGCAGGGAGATACACTGAAGCTTTCTTT
CASSQEAGRYTEAFF
>TRBV10-3|TRBJ2-3|NA|NA
TGTGCCATCAGAGCTAGGGGAGATACGCAGTATTTT
CAIRARGDTQYF
>TRBV27|TRBJ1-1|many|NA
TGTGCCAGTGGGGCAGCCAATGCTTTCTTT
CASGAANAFF
>TRBV2|TRBJ1-5|many|NA
TGTGCCAGCAGTCCCGACAGGTTTCAGCCCCAGCATTTT
CASSPDRFQPQHF
>TRBV4-1|TRBJ2-7|few|TRBD2
TGCGCCAGCAGCCAAGAGATTAGCGGGGGGCTGCTTTCCTACGAGCAGTACTTC
CASSQEISGGLLSYEQYF
>TRBV20-1|TRBJ2-7|many|TRBD2
TGCAGTGCCGAGTGGGGCGGGAGCAGCTCCTACGAGCAGTACTTC
CSAEWGGSSSYEQYF
>TRBV6-1|TRBJ1-2|NA|NA
TGTGTCAGCAGTGAATGGCAGACAGTGAGTGCGAGCTACACCTTC
CVSSEWQTVSASYTF